Presented here are 30 T cell receptor beta chains from one specimen sequenced in a study of cytomegalovirus exposure and HLA in healthy donors. The PCR had 60 Vbeta and 13 Jbeta primers. Only in-frame clones appear in the TCRdb table, and some are missing; sequencing was by immunoSEQ multiplex PCR. The sample holds roughly 55,000 clones. Sequencing was performed on PBMCs. The receptor set was obtained from a man aged 50 or older in good health and CMV-seropositive.

The rearrangement joins TRBV6-1 to TRBJ2-7, with D uncertain. The V and J ends lost 5 bases and 6 bases respectively, with 20 bases between them. CDR1 MNHNS and CDR2 SASEGT come from the germline V gene. The CDR3 contains 15 residues. The CDR3 spells CASSRTGSERVEQYF. As DNA, the CDR3 is TGTGCCAGCAGTCGTACCGGATCCGAACGGGTCGAGCAGTACTTC.

This rearrangement joins TRBV29-1 to TRBJ2-5; TRBD1 matches 8 bases. Trimming cost V 1 base and J 1 base; bases outside gene matches: 5. Germline loops: CDR1 SQVTM, CDR2 ANQGSEA. The CDR3 contains 15 residues. The CDR3 coding sequence is TGCAGCGTTGAAGGGCAGGGGGCCATCCAAGAGACCCAGTACTTC. Its translation is CSVEGQGAIQETQYF.

The chain links TRBV29-1 to TRBJ1-2; TRBD1 matches 9 bases. This CDR3 has 13 residues. The germline gives CDR1 SQVTM, CDR2 ANQGSEA. The ends lost 3 bases at V and 3 bases at J; junction bases unmatched: 2. The CDR3 loop is CSVDRTGDYGYTF. The CDR3 coding sequence is TGCAGCGTTGACCGGACAGGGGACTATGGCTACACCTTC.

V is TRBV2 and J is TRBJ2-3; D not certain. The CDR3 runs to 14 residues. The V gene's germline CDR1 is SNHLY and CDR2 FYNNEI. V was shortened by 5 bases and J by 0 bases, with 9 bases between the two germline ends. The CDR3 spells CASSPAFSTDTQYF. Here the CDR3 DNA reads TGTGCCAGCAGTCCAGCGTTCAGCACAGATACGCAGTATTTT.

The chain recombines TRBV5-1 with TRBJ1-3; TRBD1 agrees at 8 bases. Trimming cost V 3 bases and J 2 bases; bases outside gene matches: 7. Germline assignment: CDR1 SGHRS and CDR2 YFSETQ. The length of the CDR3 is 16 residues. CDR3 bases: TGCGCCAGCAGCTCCCTCGGACAGGGCCCTGGAAACACCATATATTTT. It yields the protein CASSSLGQGPGNTIYF.

The chain uses TRBV28 and TRBJ1-5, with 9 bases that match TRBD1. V lost 8 bases to trimming and J lost 6 bases; unmatched junction nucleotides: 11. This CDR3 is 15 amino acids long. Germline CDR1 reads MDHEN; CDR2 reads SYDVKM. The CDR3 region has the DNA TGTGCCAGCGGGAACCGGGACAGGGCCCCTCAGCCCCAGCATTTT. This encodes CASGNRDRAPQPQHF.

Concerning this clone: The sample holds other DNA sequences that translate to the same CDR3. J is TRBJ1-6 and V is TRBV30; no definite D call. Trimming took off 1 base at V and 9 bases at J, with 7 bases between the two ends. This CDR3 is 12 amino acids long. The germline V gene has CDR1 GTSNPN and CDR2 SVGIG (reference sequence). The CDR3 DNA reads TGTGCCTGGAGTGGCGCACGTTCACCCCTCCACTTT. Its translation is CAWSGARSPLHF.

V usage is TRBV4-1 and J usage is TRBJ2-5, with 8 nucleotides matching TRBD2. The CDR3 loop spans 16 amino acids. Germline V gene sequence: CDR1 MGHRA, CDR2 YSYEKL. Trimming cost V 4 bases and J 0 bases; bases outside gene matches: 7. CDR3 coding DNA: TGCGCCAGCAGCCCCCGACTAGCGTCGTACCAAGAGACCCAGTACTTC. It encodes CASSPRLASYQETQYF.

As concerns this clone: At one end the junction does not follow the germline gene, possibly because of a read error. V and J are TRBV9 and TRBJ2-1; 7 nucleotides match TRBD2. Germline CDR1 SGDLS, CDR2 YYNGEE. This CDR3 has 16 residues. Written as DNA, the CDR3 is TGTGCCAGCAGCGTAGACGGGAGGAGCTCCGACAATGAGCAGTTCTTC. Translated: CASSVDGRSSDNEQFF.

The V and J genes are TRBV7-2 and TRBJ2-5; no clear D gene. The CDR3 has 12 residues. Between the trimmed V and J ends, which lost 1 base and 4 bases, there was a span of 4 bases. CDR1 and CDR2 from the germline V gene are SGHTA and FQGNSA. The CDR3 region is CASSLGRETQYF. DNA of the CDR3: TGTGCCAGCAGCTTAGGTCGAGAGACCCAGTACTTC.

The rearrangement links TRBV10-3 to TRBJ2-1; D may be TRBD1 (6 bases). Trimming took off 0 bases at V and 7 bases at J, with 13 bases between the two ends. The CDR3 extends over 15 amino acids. Per germline, CDR1 ENHRY and CDR2 SYGVKD. The CDR3 loop reads CAISESDSRVNEQFF. CDR3 bases: TGTGCCATCAGTGAGTCGGACAGTAGGGTTAATGAGCAGTTCTTC.

This sequence joins TRBV18 and TRBJ1-4; 8 nucleotides align to TRBD1. The trim removed 5 bases at V and 14 bases at J, leaving 10 bases unmatched. This CDR3 region has 13 residues. The germline gives CDR1 KGHSH, CDR2 LQKENI. The CDR3: CASSEDRVNFLFF. CDR3 coding DNA: TGTGCCAGCTCAGAGGACAGGGTAAATTTCCTGTTTTTT.

The gene calls are TRBV13 and TRBJ1-3, with D perhaps matching TRBD1 (6 bases). The length of the CDR3 is 15 residues. The V end was cut by 1 base, the J end by 4 bases, with 11 bases between. Germline values: CDR1 PRHDT, CDR2 FYEKMQ (reference sequence). The CDR3 sequence: CASSLARGRGNTIYF. CDR3 in DNA: TGTGCCAGCAGCTTAGCCAGGGGCCGGGGAAACACCATATATTTT.

The chain joins TRBV5-1 to TRBJ1-4, with D uncertain. Trimming left V 3 bases short and J 4 bases short, with 13 bases between. The CDR3 spans 15 residues. The germline CDR1 and CDR2 sequences are SGHRS and YFSETQ. The CDR3 nucleotides are TGCGCCAGCAGCTGGAGGCAGCCGAGTAATGAAAAACTGTTTTTT. Translated, it gives CASSWRQPSNEKLFF.

The chain uses TRBV4-3 and TRBJ1-1; D is possibly TRBD1 (6 bases). The CDR3 spans 15 residues. Trimming removed 0 bases from V and 2 bases from J, with 10 bases in between. CDR1 and CDR2 from the germline V gene are LGHNA and YSLEER. The CDR3 coding sequence is TGCGCCAGCAGCCAAGATTGGACAGCTAACACTGAAGCTTTCTTT. Amino acid sequence: CASSQDWTANTEAFF.

The genes are TRBV4-1 and TRBJ1-4; D is perhaps TRBD1 (5 bases). This CDR3 has 14 amino acids. Trimming pared 2 bases from V and 8 bases from J, leaving 12 bases between. Germline V lookup: CDR1 MGHRA, CDR2 YSYEKL. The CDR3 loop is CASSQFSGKEKLFF. The CDR3 DNA follows: TGCGCCAGCAGCCAATTTTCAGGGAAGGAAAAACTGTTTTTT.

This chain links TRBV28 with TRBJ1-3, with TRBD1 matching over 9 bases. The CDR3 totals 16 residues. The germline CDR1 and CDR2 sequences are MDHEN and SYDVKM. V dropped 2 bases and J dropped 3; count of bases not matched to a gene: 5. Here the CDR3 DNA reads TGTGCCAGCAGTTTAAGGGGACAGGGCTATGGAAACACCATATATTTT. Translation: CASSLRGQGYGNTIYF.

V usage is TRBV11-2 and J usage is TRBJ2-7, with D maybe TRBD1 (7 bases). V was pared by 0 bases and J by 7 bases, with 10 bases between. CDR1 and CDR2 from the germline V gene are SGHAT and FQNNGV. There are 13 residues in the CDR3. The CDR3 DNA is TGTGCCAGCAGCTTAGAGGCAGGGGGGGAGCAGTACTTC. Translating gives CASSLEAGGEQYF. Drawing the rest from reference TRBV11-2 and TRBJ2-7, the complete variable domain is EAGVAQSPRYKIIEKRQSVAFWCNPISGHATLYWYQQILGQGPKLLIQFQNNGVVDDSQLPKDRFSAERLKGVDSTLKIQPAKLEDSAVYLCASSLEAGGEQYFGPGTRLTVT.

The rearrangement joins TRBV18 to TRBJ1-2, with D uncertain. Trimming left V 6 bases short and J 4 bases short, with 18 bases between. CDR1 and CDR2 (germline): KGHSH, LQKENI. The CDR3 runs 15 residues. The CDR3 nucleotides read TGTGCCAGCTCCCCCCTGGCTGAGAAGCGCTATGGCTACACCTTC. This gives the protein CASSPLAEKRYGYTF.

The chain uses TRBV7-2 and TRBJ1-2; tentative D call: TRBD1 (5 bases). Per the germline V gene, CDR1 is SGHTA and CDR2 is FQGNSA. Trimming removed 5 bases from V and 8 bases from J, with 15 bases in between. This CDR3 comprises 13 residues. The CDR3 nucleotides read TGTGCCAGCAGCAGGGGCCGGTCGGAGGGCTACACCTTC. Its translation is CASSRGRSEGYTF.

J is TRBJ2-1 and V is TRBV5-1, with D unclear. CDR1 is SGHRS, CDR2 YFSETQ, per germline. Trimming took off 2 bases at V and 6 bases at J, with 3 bases between the two ends. This CDR3 has 11 residues. For the CDR3, the DNA is TGCGCCAGCAGCTTCAGCAATGAGCAGTTCTTC. Its protein is CASSFSNEQFF.

The chain joins TRBV19 to TRBJ1-5; 7 bases match TRBD1. This CDR3 spans 16 amino acids. Trimming took 1 base from V and 0 from J; bases not matched to a gene: 3. Germline CDR1 is LNHDA and CDR2 is SQIVND (reference sequence). This chain's CDR3 is CASSIVDRISNQPQHF. The CDR3, as DNA: TGTGCCAGTAGTATAGTGGACAGGATTAGCAATCAGCCCCAGCATTTT.

The rearrangement links TRBV7-9 to TRBJ2-2; 7 bases align to TRBD2. The germline gives CDR1 SEHNR, CDR2 FQNEAQ (reference sequence). Losses at the gene ends were 2 bases for V and 5 bases for J; bases not matched to a gene: 5. The CDR3 contains 15 residues. The CDR3 DNA reads TGTGCCAGCAGCTTAATGGGACTACTTACCGGGGAGCTGTTTTTT. It is translated as CASSLMGLLTGELFF.

V gene TRBV7-2 combines with J gene TRBJ2-2, with TRBD2 identical over 9 bases. Germline loops: CDR1 SGHTA, CDR2 FQGNSA. This CDR3 region has 16 residues. J was trimmed by 1 base and V by 5 bases; bases with no gene match: 5. Written as DNA, the CDR3 is TGTGCCAGCAGCACCCTAGCGGGAAGGAACACCGGGGAGCTGTTTTTT. The encoded protein is CASSTLAGRNTGELFF.

The rearrangement joins TRBV19 to TRBJ2-7; 7 bases agree with TRBD1. J gave up 2 bases and V 6 bases, and 7 bases lay outside the gene matches. Germline assignment: CDR1 LNHDA and CDR2 SQIVND (reference sequence). The CDR3 is 14 amino acids. The CDR3 DNA reads TGTGCCAGTAGGACCGGGACAGACCCCTACGAGCAGTACTTC. Amino acid sequence: CASRTGTDPYEQYF.

The rearrangement uses TRBV5-6 and TRBJ2-7, with D perhaps TRBD2 (6 bases). The length of the CDR3 is 12 residues. Trimming took 7 bases from V and 5 from J, leaving 13 bases between them. CDR1 and CDR2 (germline): SGHDT, YYEEEE. This chain's CDR3 is CASFRETNEQYF. The CDR3 region has the DNA TGTGCCAGCTTTCGGGAGACCAACGAGCAGTACTTC.

This chain joins TRBV5-1 and TRBJ2-7; no reliable D call. V lost 1 base and J 3 bases, leaving 8 bases between the germline ends. The V gene's germline CDR1 is SGHRS and CDR2 YFSETQ. CDR3 length equals 13 residues. The CDR3 DNA is TGCGCCAGCAGCTTGCAAGACTTCTACGAGCAGTACTTC. Its protein is CASSLQDFYEQYF.

V is TRBV4-1 and J is TRBJ1-3; no reliable D call. This CDR3 spans 16 amino acids. V was shortened by 0 bases and J by 0 bases, with 9 bases between the two germline ends. Germline CDR1 MGHRA, CDR2 YSYEKL. The DNA for the CDR3 is TGCGCCAGCAGCCAAGACTATCTGCTCTCTGGAAACACCATATATTTT. Its protein product is CASSQDYLLSGNTIYF.

CDR3 DNA sequence: TGCGCCAGCAGCCAAGAGGGTGGACTGATCTATGGCTACACCTTC. It specifies CASSQEGGLIYGYTF. The V gene is TRBV4-3, the J gene TRBJ1-2; D is unclear. The V end was cut by 0 bases, the J end by 4 bases, with 12 bases between. The CDR3 consists of 15 residues. Germline CDR1 is LGHNA and CDR2 is YSLEER.

This sequence joins TRBV11-1 and TRBJ2-6; 11 bases are a match to TRBD2. Unmatched junction bases numbered 3, after V lost 5 bases and J lost 0 bases. The germline gives CDR1 SGHAT, CDR2 FQDESV (reference sequence). This CDR3 region has 17 residues. The CDR3 reads CASSVGTSGSGANVLTF. CDR3 sequence (DNA): TGTGCCAGCAGCGTAGGGACTAGCGGCTCTGGGGCCAACGTCCTGACTTTC.